This T cell receptor (beta chain) was sequenced for a study of ipilimumab plus nivolumab after autologous stem cell transplantation. The wider study: Patients received a median of roughly five ipilimumab and about 8 nivolumab doses. Myeloma patients were high-risk transplant-naive or relapsed within 3 years of first autologous transplant. Study-wide points: TCR repertoire, Treg phenotype and gut microbiota reportedly support more study of this approach.

Remarks on this clone: Antigen specificity is unknown.

Using immunoSEQ multiplex PCR, the repertoire was profiled, and TCRdb retains in-frame clones only, with some absent. The data contain some 6,200 clones, approximately 90% of them singletons. The germline V gene encodes CDR1 SEHNR and CDR2 FQNEAQ (reference sequence). The CDR3 is 13 residues long. V was trimmed by 0 bases and J by 4 bases, leaving 6 bases between them. The gene calls are TRBV7-9 and TRBJ1-2; no definite D call. The clonotype comes from a female donor with multiple myeloma. Sequences were derived from PBMCs, sampled in a trial of ipilimumab plus nivolumab as post-transplant consolidation. CDR3 sequence: CASSLAGLYGYTF. The CDR3 nucleotides read TGTGCCAGCAGCTTAGCCGGCCTCTATGGCTACACCTTC.